This T cell receptor beta chain was profiled in a study of shared clonotypes between healthy human individuals. Turning to the study itself: Three CD4 naive, three CD4 memory, two CD8 naive and one CD8 memory plate were used per donor. Study-wide points: Around 5% was the fraction of naive CD4 clonotypes found shared across a handful of donors.

Regarding this clone: Antigen specificity is unknown.

Data came from immunoSEQ multiplex PCR; TCRdb stores just in-frame clones and leaves some out. The sample lists 1,400,000 or so clones, about 98.5% occurring once. With 5 bases removed from V and 6 bases from J, the gap between germline ends came to 8 bases. This CDR3 has 11 residues. Germline CDR1 reads MNHEY; CDR2 reads SVGAGI. The sequencing input was naive CD4+ T cells sorted from blood. The subset denotes: CD45RA+ positively selected. This chain joins TRBV6-5 and TRBJ2-7, with a tentative D call TRBD1 (6 bases). The TCR originated in a man aged 25-40 years in good health. CDR3 residues: CASSTRGEQYF. CDR3 bases: TGTGCCAGCAGTACCAGGGGCGAGCAGTACTTC.